This T cell receptor (beta chain) derives from a study of blood T cell repertoires in COVID-19. As for the study in general: Samples of COVID-19 (acute and convalescent) were obtained from the United States, Italy and Spain.

Participants were placed into cohorts based on the clinical history they reported. The table lists this clone with a few counts. Germline is not matched at one junction end, which may reflect a read error. TCRdb keeps only in-frame clones here, not all; method: immunoSEQ multiplex PCR. The repertoire holds around 300,000 clones, nearly 90% seen once, with approximately 4.3% in the top ten. The CDR3 covers 12 residues. CDR1 is SGDLS, CDR2 YYNGEE, per germline. Source material: PBMCs or T cells enriched from blood (not recorded which). The J gene is TRBJ1-3, the V gene TRBV9; TRBD1 aligns across 7 bases. The origin of this receptor is a woman aged 18-29 years with acute COVID-19. The CDR3 loop is CASSSRGRPPNF. For the CDR3, the DNA is TGTGCCAGCAGCTCGAGGGGGCGGCCACCCAATTTT.